Listed below are T cell receptor beta chains from one sample, sequenced in a study of T cell responses to AZD1222 COVID-19 vaccine. Here immunoSEQ multiplex PCR was the method, and the copy in TCRdb shows in-frame clones only, minus some. The table shows some 84,000 clones, with around 85% occurring only once. Sample: peripheral blood, taken 28 days after the second AZD1222 dose. The receptor source for this set is an adult who received the AZD1222 COVID-19 vaccine. The CDR3 runs from the conserved cysteine through the conserved F or W. D genes are given only for firm matches. Size values are once, few and many counts, or a class for expanded clones, and some rows have none.

D	size	V	J	CDR3	DNA
.	.	TRBV19	TRBJ1-5	CASRTSAGTIQPQHF	TGTGCCTCCCGTACCTCGGCAGGGACTATACAGCCCCAGCATTTT
.	once	TRBV12-3/TRBV12-4	TRBJ1-2	CASQGLDYGYTF	TGTGCCAGCCAGGGGCTGGACTATGGCTACACCTTC
TRBD1	.	TRBV7-3	TRBJ2-3	CASSRDRGNTDTQYF	TGTGCCAGCAGCCGGGACAGGGGGAACACAGATACGCAGTATTTT
.	.	TRBV5-8	TRBJ1-3	CASSLRDSSGNTIYF	TGTGCCAGCAGCTTGAGAGACAGCAGTGGAAACACCATATATTTT
.	.	TRBV24-1	TRBJ2-5	CATQDLQETQYF	TGTGCCACCCAAGACCTCCAAGAGACCCAGTACTTC
.	.	TRBV30	TRBJ2-1	CAWNRDTIYNEQFF	TGTGCCTGGAATCGGGACACTATCTACAATGAGCAGTTCTTC
.	.	TRBV7-2	TRBJ2-1	CASSFGSLGTTEQFF	TGTGCCAGCAGCTTTGGCTCCCTGGGGACCACTGAGCAGTTCTTC
TRBD1	.	TRBV7-9	TRBJ1-6	CASSQGGFDSPLHF	TGTGCCAGCAGCCAGGGGGGGTTTGATTCACCCCTCCACTTT
TRBD2	once	TRBV18	TRBJ2-5	CASSPIAGGPREETQYF	TGTGCCAGCTCCCCGATAGCGGGAGGGCCGAGAGAAGAGACCCAGTACTTC
.	.	TRBV3-1/TRBV3-2	TRBJ1-2	CASSQEEIVCRQMNYGYTF	TGTGCCAGCAGCCAAGAGGAAATAGTTTGTCGGCAGATGAACTATGGCTACACCTTC
.	few	TRBV6-1	TRBJ2-7	CASSEAPGGYEQYF	TGTGCCAGCAGTGAAGCCCCTGGTGGCTACGAGCAGTACTTC
.	.	TRBV28	TRBJ1-3	CASSLSPPNTIYF	TGTGCCAGCAGTTTAAGTCCACCAAACACCATATATTTT
TRBD2	.	TRBV2	TRBJ2-1	CASNAAGLAGNEQFF	TGTGCCAGCAATGCTGCGGGACTAGCGGGCAATGAGCAGTTCTTC
.	few	TRBV19	TRBJ1-2	CASSIDRIYGYTF	TGTGCCAGTAGTATCGACAGGATCTATGGCTACACCTTC
.	medium-sized	TRBV27	TRBJ1-3	CASSLDRRGNTIYF	TGTGCCAGCAGTTTAGACAGACGAGGAAACACCATATATTTT
.	once	TRBV6-5	TRBJ1-3	CASRLQVSGNTIYF	TGTGCCAGCAGACTACAGGTCTCTGGAAACACCATATATTTT
.	.	TRBV19	TRBJ2-1	CASKIVWGSGNEQFF	TGTGCCAGTAAGATCGTGTGGGGGTCCGGCAATGAGCAGTTCTTC
.	.	TRBV30	TRBJ2-1	CAWSVRAGYNEQFF	TGTGCCTGGAGTGTACGTGCGGGGTACAATGAGCAGTTCTTC
.	.	TRBV7-9	TRBJ1-2	CASSRTANYGYTF	TGTGCCAGCAGCCGGACGGCTAACTATGGCTACACCTTC
.	.	TRBV5-4	TRBJ2-1	CASSVNRAHYNEQFF	TGTGCCAGCAGCGTCAACAGGGCCCATTACAATGAGCAGTTCTTC
.	.	TRBV6-5	TRBJ2-7	CASRNSPSYEQYF	TGTGCCAGCAGAAACTCCCCATCCTACGAGCAGTACTTC
.	few	TRBV28	TRBJ1-2	CASSLSVGGQSYTF	TGTGCCAGCAGTTTATCAGTCGGGGGGCAGAGCTACACCTTC
.	.	TRBV11-2	TRBJ2-5	CASSLDWRAQYF	TGTGCCAGCAGCTTAGACTGGAGGGCCCAGTACTTC
TRBD1	.	TRBV28	TRBJ1-2	CASSLPLGDRWRFNYGYTF	TGTGCCAGCAGTTTGCCCCTTGGGGACAGGTGGAGATTTAACTATGGCTACACCTTC
.	.	TRBV5-1	TRBJ1-2	CASSFDGSNYGYTF	TGCGCCAGCAGCTTCGACGGTTCCAACTATGGCTACACCTTC